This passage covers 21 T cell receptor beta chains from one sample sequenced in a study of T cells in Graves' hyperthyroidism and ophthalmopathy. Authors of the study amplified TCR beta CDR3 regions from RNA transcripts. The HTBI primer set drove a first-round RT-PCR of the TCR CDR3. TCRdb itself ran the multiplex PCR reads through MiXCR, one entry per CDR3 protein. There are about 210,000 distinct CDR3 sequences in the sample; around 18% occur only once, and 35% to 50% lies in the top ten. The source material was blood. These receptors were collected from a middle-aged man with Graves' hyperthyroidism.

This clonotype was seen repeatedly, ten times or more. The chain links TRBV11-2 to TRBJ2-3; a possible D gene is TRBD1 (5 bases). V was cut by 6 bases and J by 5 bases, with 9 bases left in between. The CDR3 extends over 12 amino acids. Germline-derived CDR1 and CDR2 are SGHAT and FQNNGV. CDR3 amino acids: CASSFDRDTQYF. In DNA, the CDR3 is TGTGCCAGCAGTTTCGACAGAGATACGCAGTATTTT. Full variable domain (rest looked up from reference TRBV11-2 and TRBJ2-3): EAGVAQSPRYKIIEKRQSVAFWCNPISGHATLYWYQQILGQGPKLLIQFQNNGVVDDSQLPKDRFSAERLKGVDSTLKIQPAKLEDSAVYLCASSFDRDTQYFGPGTRLTVL.

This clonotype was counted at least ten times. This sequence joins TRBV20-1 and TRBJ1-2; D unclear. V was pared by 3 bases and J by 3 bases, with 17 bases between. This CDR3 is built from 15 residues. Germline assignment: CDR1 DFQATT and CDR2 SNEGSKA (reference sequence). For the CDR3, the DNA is TGCAGTGCTAGTTCCAGGTTTCTCTCCGACTATGGCTACACCTTC. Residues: CSASSRFLSDYGYTF.

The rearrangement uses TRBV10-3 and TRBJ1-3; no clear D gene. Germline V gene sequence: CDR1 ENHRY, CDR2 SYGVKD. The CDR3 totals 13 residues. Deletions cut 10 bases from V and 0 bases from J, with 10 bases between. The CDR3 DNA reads TGTGCCAACCCCTCCAACTCTGGAAACACCATATATTTT. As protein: CANPSNSGNTIYF.

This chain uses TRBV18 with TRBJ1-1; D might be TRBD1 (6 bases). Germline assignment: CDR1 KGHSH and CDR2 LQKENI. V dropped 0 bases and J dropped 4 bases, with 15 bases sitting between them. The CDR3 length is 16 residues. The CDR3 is CASSPPSGVVGTEAFF. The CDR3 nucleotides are TGTGCCAGCTCACCACCGTCAGGGGTTGTGGGCACTGAAGCTTTCTTT. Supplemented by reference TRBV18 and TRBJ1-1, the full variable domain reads NAGVMQNPRHLVRRRGQEARLRCSPMKGHSHVYWYRQLPEEGLKFMVYLQKENIIDESGMPKERFSAEFPKEGPSILRIQQVVRGDSAAYFCASSPPSGVVGTEAFFGQGTRLTVV.

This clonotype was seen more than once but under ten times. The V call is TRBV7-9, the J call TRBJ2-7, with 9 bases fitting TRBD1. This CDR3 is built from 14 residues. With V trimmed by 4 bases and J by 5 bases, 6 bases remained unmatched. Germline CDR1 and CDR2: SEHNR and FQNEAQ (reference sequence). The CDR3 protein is CASSSDRGGNEQYF. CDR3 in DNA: TGTGCCAGCAGCTCCGACAGGGGGGGAAACGAGCAGTACTTC.

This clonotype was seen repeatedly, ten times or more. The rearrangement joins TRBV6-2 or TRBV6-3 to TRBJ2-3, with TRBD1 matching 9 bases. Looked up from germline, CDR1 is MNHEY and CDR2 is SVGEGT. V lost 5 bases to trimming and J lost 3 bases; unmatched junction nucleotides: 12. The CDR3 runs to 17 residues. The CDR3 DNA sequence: TGTGCCAGCAGTATCCGACCCTCCGGGACAGGGACAGATACGCAGTATTTT. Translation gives CASSIRPSGTGTDTQYF.

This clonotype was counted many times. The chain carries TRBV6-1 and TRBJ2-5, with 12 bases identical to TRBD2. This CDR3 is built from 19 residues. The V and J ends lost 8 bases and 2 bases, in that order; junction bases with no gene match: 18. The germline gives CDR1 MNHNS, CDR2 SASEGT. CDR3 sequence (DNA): TGTGCCAGCCTCCAAATCCCGGGGACTAGCGGGCGGTCACAAGAGACCCAGTACTTC. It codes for CASLQIPGTSGRSQETQYF.

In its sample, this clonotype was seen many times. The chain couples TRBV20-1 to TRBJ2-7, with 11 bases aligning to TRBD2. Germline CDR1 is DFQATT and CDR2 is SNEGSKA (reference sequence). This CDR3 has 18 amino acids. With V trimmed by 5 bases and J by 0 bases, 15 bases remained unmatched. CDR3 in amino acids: CSAPSGRLTSGDSYEQYF. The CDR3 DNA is TGCAGTGCTCCCTCCGGAAGATTGACTAGCGGGGACTCCTACGAGCAGTACTTC.

CDR3 nucleotides: TGCAGTGCCCGGCCGGCTAGCGGGTCAGCTACGCAGTATTTT. Translation: CSARPASGSATQYF. The chain joins TRBV20-1 to TRBJ2-3; 8 bases line up with TRBD2. CDR3 length equals 14 residues. Germline V gene sequence: CDR1 DFQATT, CDR2 SNEGSKA (reference sequence). Germline trimming cut 6 bases from V and 8 bases from J; bases unmatched to any gene: 13.

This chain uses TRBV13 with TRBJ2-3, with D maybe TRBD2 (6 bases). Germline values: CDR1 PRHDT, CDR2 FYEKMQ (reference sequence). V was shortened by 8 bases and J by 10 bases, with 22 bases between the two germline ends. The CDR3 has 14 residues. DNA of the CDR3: TGTGCCAGCGACCTCCGCGGGGAAAGGGTGGCGCAGTATTTT. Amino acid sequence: CASDLRGERVAQYF.

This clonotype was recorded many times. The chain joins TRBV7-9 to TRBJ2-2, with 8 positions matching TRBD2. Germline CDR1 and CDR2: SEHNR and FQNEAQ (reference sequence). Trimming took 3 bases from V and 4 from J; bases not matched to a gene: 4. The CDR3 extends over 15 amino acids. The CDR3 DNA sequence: TGTGCCAGCAGCTTGCGGGGGGCCATCACCGGGGAGCTGTTTTTT. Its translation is CASSLRGAITGELFF.

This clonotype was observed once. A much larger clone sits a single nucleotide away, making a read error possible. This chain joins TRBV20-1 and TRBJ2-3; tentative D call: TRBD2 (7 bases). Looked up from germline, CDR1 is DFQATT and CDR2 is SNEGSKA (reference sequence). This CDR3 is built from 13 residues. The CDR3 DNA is TGCAGTGCCCTCAGCGGAGGGGGGGATACGCGGTATTTT. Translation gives CSALSGGGDTRYF.

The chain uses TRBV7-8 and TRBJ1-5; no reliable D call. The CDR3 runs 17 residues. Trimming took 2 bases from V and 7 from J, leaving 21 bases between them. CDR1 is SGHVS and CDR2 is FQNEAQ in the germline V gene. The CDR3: CASSLLQPRGSRQPQHF. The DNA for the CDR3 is TGTGCCAGCAGCTTATTACAGCCGCGAGGTTCACGGCAGCCCCAGCATTTT.

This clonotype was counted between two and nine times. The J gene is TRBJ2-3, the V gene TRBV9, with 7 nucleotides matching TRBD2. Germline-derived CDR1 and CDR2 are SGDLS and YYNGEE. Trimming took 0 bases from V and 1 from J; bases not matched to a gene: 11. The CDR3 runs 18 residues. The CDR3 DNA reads TGTGCCAGCAGCGTAGAAAGCGGGGTGACCTTAGGCACAGATACGCAGTATTTT. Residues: CASSVESGVTLGTDTQYF.

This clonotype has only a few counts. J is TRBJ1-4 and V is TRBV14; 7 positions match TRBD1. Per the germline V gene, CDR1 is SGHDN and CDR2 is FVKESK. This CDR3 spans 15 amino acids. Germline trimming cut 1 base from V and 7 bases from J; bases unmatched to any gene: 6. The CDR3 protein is CASSQVRGDGEKLFF. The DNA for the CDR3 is TGTGCCAGCAGCCAAGTCAGGGGGGATGGTGAAAAACTGTTTTTT.

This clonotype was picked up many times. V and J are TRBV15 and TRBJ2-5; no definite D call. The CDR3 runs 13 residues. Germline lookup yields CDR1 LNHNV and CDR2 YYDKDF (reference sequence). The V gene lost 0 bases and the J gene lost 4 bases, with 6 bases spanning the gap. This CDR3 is CATSRDRGETQYF. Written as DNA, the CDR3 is TGTGCCACCAGCAGAGATCGAGGAGAGACCCAGTACTTC.

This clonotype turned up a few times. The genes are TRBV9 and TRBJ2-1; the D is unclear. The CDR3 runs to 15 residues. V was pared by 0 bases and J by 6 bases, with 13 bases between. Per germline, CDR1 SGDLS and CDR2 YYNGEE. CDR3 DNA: TGTGCCAGCAGCGTAGGCGCGGCCTTGTTCAATGAGCAGTTCTTC. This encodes CASSVGAALFNEQFF.

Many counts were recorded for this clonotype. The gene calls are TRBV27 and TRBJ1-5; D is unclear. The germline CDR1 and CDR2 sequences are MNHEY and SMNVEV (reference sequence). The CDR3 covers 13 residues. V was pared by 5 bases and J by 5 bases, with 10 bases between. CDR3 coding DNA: TGTGCCAGCAGTGCCTGGGCTTATCAGCCCCAGCATTTT. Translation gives CASSAWAYQPQHF.

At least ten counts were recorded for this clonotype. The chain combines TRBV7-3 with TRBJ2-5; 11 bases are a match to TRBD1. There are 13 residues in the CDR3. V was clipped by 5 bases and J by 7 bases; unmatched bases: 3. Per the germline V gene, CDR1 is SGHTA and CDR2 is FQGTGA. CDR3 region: CASSPGTGGTQYF. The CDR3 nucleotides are TGTGCCAGCAGCCCCGGGACAGGGGGGACCCAGTACTTC.

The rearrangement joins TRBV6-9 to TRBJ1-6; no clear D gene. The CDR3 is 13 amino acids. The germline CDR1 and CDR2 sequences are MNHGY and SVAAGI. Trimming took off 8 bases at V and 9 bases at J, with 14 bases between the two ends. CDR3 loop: CASVEVIGSPLHF. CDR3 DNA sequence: TGTGCCAGCGTTGAGGTAATCGGTTCACCCCTCCACTTT.

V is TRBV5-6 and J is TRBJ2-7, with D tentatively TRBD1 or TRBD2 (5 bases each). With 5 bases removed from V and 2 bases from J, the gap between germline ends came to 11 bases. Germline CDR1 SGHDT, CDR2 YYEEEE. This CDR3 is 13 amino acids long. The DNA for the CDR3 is TGTGCCAGCAGTGTCGGGGCCCCCTACGAGCAGTACTTC. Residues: CASSVGAPYEQYF.